Given below is one T cell receptor beta chain in context. The antigen remains unidentified. Data came from immunoSEQ multiplex PCR; TCRdb stores just in-frame clones and leaves some out. The table shows about 26,000 clones, with roughly four fifths occurring only once. With V trimmed by 4 bases and J by 7 bases, 10 bases remained unmatched. The germline V gene has CDR1 SEHNR and CDR2 FQNEAQ (reference sequence). The CDR3 contains 14 residues. This specimen belongs to a study of OX40 agonist ivuxolimab in advanced cancers. The overall study: Patients received ivuxolimab, an intravenous treatment, every 2 weeks at 0.01 to 10 mg/kg. Study conclusions and caveats: Certain nonresponders additionally had low normalized T-cell clonal expansion.

This receptor was identified in an adult with an advanced solid tumor such as melanoma, head and neck, liver or kidney cancer. The V call is TRBV7-9, the J call TRBJ2-7; 7 bases line up with TRBD1. The starting material was CD4+ or CD8+ T cells sorted from blood, obtained in a trial of the OX40 agonist ivuxolimab. CDR3 region: CASSSRTGLGEQYF. CDR3 in DNA: TGTGCCAGCAGCTCTCGGACAGGCCTAGGAGAGCAGTACTTC. Full variable domain (outside the CDR3, taken from reference TRBV7-9 and TRBJ2-7): DTGVSQNPRHKITKRGQNVTFRCDPISEHNRLYWYRQTLGQGPEFLTYFQNEAQLEKSRLLSDRFSAERPKGSFSTLEIQRTEQGDSAMYLCASSSRTGLGEQYFGPGTRLTVT.